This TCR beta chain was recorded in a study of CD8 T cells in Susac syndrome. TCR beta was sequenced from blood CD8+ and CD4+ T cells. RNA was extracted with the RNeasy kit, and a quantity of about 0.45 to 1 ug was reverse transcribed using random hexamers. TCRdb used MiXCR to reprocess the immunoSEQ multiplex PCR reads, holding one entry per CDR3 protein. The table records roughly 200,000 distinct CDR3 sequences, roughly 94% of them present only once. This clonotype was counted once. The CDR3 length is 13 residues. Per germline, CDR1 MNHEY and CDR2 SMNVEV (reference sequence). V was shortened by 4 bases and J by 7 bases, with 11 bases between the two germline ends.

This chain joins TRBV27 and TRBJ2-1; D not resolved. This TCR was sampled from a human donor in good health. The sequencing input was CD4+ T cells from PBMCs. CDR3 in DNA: TGTGCCAGCAGTTACCCTCCTGGGAATGAGCAGTTCTTC. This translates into CASSYPPGNEQFF.